This T cell receptor (beta chain) originates from a study of T cell responses to AZD1222 COVID-19 vaccine. Study summary: Pooling was applied to second doses at about 4 or about 12 weeks.

The CDR3 is 18 amino acids. The junction had 17 bases not matched to a gene; V was cut back by 3 bases and J by 7 bases. Germline-derived CDR1 and CDR2 are SGDLS and YYNGEE. TCRdb's table, derived via immunoSEQ multiplex PCR, lists solely in-frame clones and lacks some. Found here are 150,000 or so clones, roughly 90% of them singletons; the top ten hold around 5.9%. General study points: It should be noted that donors were predominantly white British and more often female, and clonal diversity was possibly underestimated. Spike-specific TCR breadth and depth went up after people got two AZD1222 doses. None of the repertoires were sampled until the peak T cell response had passed.

A remark on this clone: Its target is not known.

This sequence originates from an adult in good health. The sequenced sample was peripheral blood, obtained on day 0 of AZD1222 vaccination. The chain links TRBV9 to TRBJ1-2, with 11 bases fitting TRBD1. CDR3 DNA sequence: TGTGCCAGCAGCGCCTCGATGCCTTGGACAGGGGGCGTGAGTGGCTACACCTTC. It encodes CASSASMPWTGGVSGYTF.